This record covers a single TCR beta chain. This clone has only one observation. Its antigen is unknown. Within one base of it there is no much larger clone, and no base qualities were kept. Library generation was performed with the immunoSEQ multiplex PCR assay. DNA from the CD4+ T cells that had been cultured and isolated underwent TCR beta CDR3 sequencing. The authors processed their data as follows. Non-productive TCR sequences were discarded, and reads were trimmed to the CDR3 region, with only CDR3s of 7 or more amino acids retained. The MANAFEST web app was used to pick out antigen-specific clonotypes by comparing their expansion in peptide wells with that in reference cultures. To be called positive, a clone needed expansion at FDR<0.05 compared with the reference and with all other wells, an odds ratio greater than 5, and a frequency greater than 0.1% in two replicate wells. Cross-reactive clonotypes were defined as significantly expanded in SARS-CoV-2 spike wells and in at least one common cold coronavirus spike condition. CDR3 similarity was assessed by Levenshtein distance with the stringdist R package, and unrooted trees were built with ape in R 3.6.1. TCRdb retrieved this table from immuneACCESS and kept in-frame rearrangements only. Not all clones are present; in checked studies, unresolved V genes account for under half, and no reason is known for the remainder. That table supplies the V and J calls and clone size; D and trimming were determined from the DNA. The sample table holds tens of thousands of clones, of which roughly three quarters were seen once. The leading ten clones occupy 2% of the sample.

This specimen belongs to a study of vaccination effects on CD4 cells after COVID-19 (dated by TCRdb to between 2021 and 2023). Broadly, across the study: Post-vaccine samples across the study were collected a median of 72 days after the second dose, with a range of 14 to 241. SARS-CoV-2 spike-specific CD4+ TCR repertoires from before and after mRNA vaccination were compared in COVID-19 convalescent patients and in infection-naive vaccine recipients. Altogether, 10 COVID-19 convalescent patients and 4 SARS-CoV-2-naive healthy vaccine recipients made up the full study. Cultures from other donors in the study were sequenced using the Oncomine TCR Beta short-read assay on an Illumina iSeq 100.

Relative to germline, V is missing 5 bases and J is missing 6 bases, with 5 bases of the junction outside any gene match. CDR1 and CDR2, per the germline V gene, are SNHLY and FYNNEI. The CDR3 measures 14 amino acids from cysteine to phenylalanine. The DNA shown is the 42-base CDR3, in frame from base 1. To identify antigen-specific CD4+ T cell clonotypes by their expansion, the ViraFEST assay first stimulated PBMC with viral peptide pools and then applied TCR sequencing. After around eleven days of culture, CD4+ T cells were isolated with the EasySep CD4+ T cell isolation kit. Two doses of either the BNT162b2 or the mRNA-1273 mRNA SARS-CoV-2 vaccine were administered to participants. None of the healthy vaccine recipients had a prior SARS-CoV-2 infection, which was confirmed by nucleocapsid antibody tests that came back negative both before and after vaccination. A few million PBMC per well were cultured with 9 to 10 ug/ml peptides in IMDM containing approximately 4.7% human AB serum, about 9.6 IU/ml IL-2 and gentamicin. Half of the culture medium was replaced with fresh IL-2-containing medium on days 3 and 7. Each peptide stimulation condition was cultured in triplicate wells unless otherwise noted. Using Ficoll-Paque Plus gradient centrifugation, PBMC were separated from whole blood and then either used fresh or cryopreserved at -140C. The overlapping peptide pools covered the spike proteins of SARS-CoV-2 and of the common cold coronaviruses HCoV-NL63, HCoV-OC43 and HCoV-229E. The QIAamp micro DNA kit was used to extract genomic DNA from the cultured CD4+ T cells.

The investigation overall reported the following: Both infection-induced and vaccine-induced clones contracted markedly at late post-vaccination timepoints, which is consistent with waning T cell responses. In healthy vaccine recipients, vaccine-induced clones were almost all SARS-CoV-2 mono-reactive, with only 1 of 255 being cross-reactive with common cold coronaviruses. Limitations of the study were the small number of convalescent patients and the absence of early post-infection timepoints.

The source material was CD4+ T cells from PBMCs cultured with HCoV-OC43 spike peptides, sampled after COVID-19 vaccination. The cell subset or site label, as the study defines it: HCoV-OC43 spike overlapping peptide pool stimulation. Recombination connected TRBV2 to TRBJ2-1; 9 junctional bases match TRBD2. This sequence originates from a human donor who received a COVID-19 vaccine. The CDR3: CASSPTSGSNEQFF. The bases read TGTGCCAGCAGTCCCACTAGCGGGTCCAATGAGCAGTTCTTC.